This section outlines one T cell receptor beta chain sequence together with its context. Original methodology: Scientists estimated how many nucleated cells there were by amplifying reference gene primers. The assay was immunoSEQ multiplex PCR, and TCRdb's table has in-frame clones only and misses some. The V and J calls and the clone size are those of that table, but D and trimming were determined from the DNA. The table records 62,000 or so clones, 89% of them present only once. The data stem from a study of blood T cell repertoires in COVID-19. At the level of the study: Specimens from acute and convalescent COVID-19 originated in the United States, Italy and Spain. The cDNA or gDNA used as material had been derived from T cells, B-cell-depleted T cells, or PBMCs.

The ends lost 6 bases at V and 1 base at J; junction bases unmatched: 2. This CDR3 contains 14 residues. Per germline, CDR1 MRHNA and CDR2 SNTAGT. The specimen was peripheral blood. The chain couples TRBV6-4 to TRBJ2-1, with TRBD2 identical over 8 bases. The source of this sequence is a man aged 45 to 65 with active COVID-19. The DNA for the CDR3 is TGTGCCAGCAGCCGGGGGGGTTCCTACAATGAGCAGTTCTTC. Protein: CASSRGGSYNEQFF.